These T cell receptor beta chains were read from a single sample in a study of blood T cell repertoires in COVID-19. Data came from immunoSEQ multiplex PCR; TCRdb stores just in-frame clones and leaves some out. The data contain some 190,000 clones, roughly 80% of them singletons. The material sequenced was PBMCs or T cells enriched from blood (not recorded which). The receptors stem from a man in his sixties who had been exposed to COVID-19. The conserved cysteine and the conserved F or W are not part of the CDR3 here. A D gene is named only where the DNA matches it firmly. Clone size appears in some rows only: once, few, many, or a class for an expanded clone.

clone size,D gene,J gene,V gene,CDR3 protein
NA,NA,TRBJ1-6,TRBV19,ASSIDTGGSPLH
once,NA,TRBJ1-2,TRBV2,ASSEEGDLYYGYT
NA,NA,TRBJ1-6,TRBV9,ASSLRQTNSPLH
NA,NA,TRBJ1-1,TRBV20-1,SVGGGEAF
NA,TRBD2,TRBJ2-2,TRBV10-2,ASRVTSGSGELF
NA,TRBD2,TRBJ2-5,TRBV25-1,ASTPGVLAGGNREIQY
NA,NA,TRBJ1-4,TRBV5-6,ASSFARTNGEKLF
NA,NA,TRBJ1-2,TRBV12-1,ASSRSDRGRGTYGYT
NA,TRBD2,TRBJ2-2,TRBV27,ASSLYASGRTANTGELF
few,TRBD1,TRBJ2-1,TRBV7-9,ASSLEVAGGKEQF
NA,TRBD1,TRBJ1-4,TRBV4-3,ASSHSGTGESNEKLF
NA,NA,TRBJ1-1,TRBV19,ASKYREGNTEAF
NA,NA,TRBJ1-5,TRBV7-8,ASSLVSVYSNQPQH
NA,TRBD1,TRBJ1-6,TRBV5-5,ASSLVWGQGALGSPLH
NA,NA,TRBJ2-3,TRBV7-8,ASSLFGRALSTDTQY
few,NA,TRBJ1-2,TRBV5-6,ASSPTGSPGGYT
few,NA,TRBJ1-4,TRBV9,ASSVDEGWEKLF
NA,NA,TRBJ1-2,TRBV9,ASSGEGYGYT
NA,TRBD1,TRBJ1-2,TRBV29-1,STLGQGLYGYT
NA,TRBD2,TRBJ2-1,TRBV24-1,ATSGLAGYNEQF
NA,TRBD1,TRBJ1-1,TRBV5-1,ASSSDRGALNTEAF
NA,TRBD2,TRBJ2-3,TRBV2,ASSEDLAGSPSTDTQY
NA,TRBD2,TRBJ2-1,TRBV7-3,ASSPLGTSGGEQF
NA,TRBD1,TRBJ1-1,TRBV30,AWETGTGIKAF
few,NA,TRBJ1-4,TRBV5-4,ASSLQGPGSGKLF
once,NA,TRBJ2-5,TRBV3-1/TRBV3-2,ASTVQETQY
few,TRBD1,TRBJ1-2,TRBV28,ASSFVLLGQGAQGYT
NA,NA,TRBJ2-7,TRBV27,ASTSIWGSGTYEQY
NA,TRBD1,TRBJ1-5,TRBV27,ASSPGTGINQPQH
NA,NA,TRBJ1-4,TRBV5-4,ASSRTSATNEKLF
few,TRBD2,TRBJ2-1,TRBV5-4,ASSPRTSGRTYNEQF
few,NA,TRBJ1-1,TRBV7-3,ASSPLSSGEAF
NA,NA,TRBJ2-7,TRBV7-2,ASSLAAHEQY
NA,NA,TRBJ2-4,TRBV25-1,ASSTVTADSPNIQY
NA,TRBD1,TRBJ2-7,TRBV29-1,SVGQGSSYEQY
few,TRBD1,TRBJ1-1,TRBV2,ASSVGTGQAF
NA,TRBD2,TRBJ2-1,TRBV18,ASSPGTTYNEQF
once,NA,TRBJ1-2,TRBV7-9,ASSLGGQLGYT
NA,NA,TRBJ2-1,TRBV19,ASSIGLAAWDEQF
NA,NA,TRBJ2-2,TRBV5-1,ASSAGPRSLANTGELF
once,NA,TRBJ1-2,TRBV6-6,ASSYDKSDYT
few,TRBD1,TRBJ2-3,TRBV7-2,ASSSRRTGADTQY
NA,NA,TRBJ2-3,TRBV11-3,ASRVGRRTDTQY
NA,NA,TRBJ1-1,TRBV29-1,SVSGGTEAF
many,NA,TRBJ1-5,TRBV18,ASSEQGGGGNQPQH
NA,NA,TRBJ2-5,TRBV29-1,SVDSGVRETQY
NA,NA,TRBJ1-5,TRBV28,ASSPPGRRSNQPQH
NA,TRBD2,TRBJ2-1,TRBV4-1,ASSQAKTSGFEQF
NA,NA,TRBJ2-5,TRBV7-3,ASSSPPGSQVEETQY
NA,TRBD2,TRBJ2-7,TRBV9,ASSDSAGGRAYEQY
NA,TRBD1,TRBJ2-5,TRBV5-1,ASSEGQVETQY
NA,NA,TRBJ1-1,TRBV20-1,SGEWTAEAF
NA,NA,TRBJ1-6,TRBV28,ASSFVAGSSHSPLH